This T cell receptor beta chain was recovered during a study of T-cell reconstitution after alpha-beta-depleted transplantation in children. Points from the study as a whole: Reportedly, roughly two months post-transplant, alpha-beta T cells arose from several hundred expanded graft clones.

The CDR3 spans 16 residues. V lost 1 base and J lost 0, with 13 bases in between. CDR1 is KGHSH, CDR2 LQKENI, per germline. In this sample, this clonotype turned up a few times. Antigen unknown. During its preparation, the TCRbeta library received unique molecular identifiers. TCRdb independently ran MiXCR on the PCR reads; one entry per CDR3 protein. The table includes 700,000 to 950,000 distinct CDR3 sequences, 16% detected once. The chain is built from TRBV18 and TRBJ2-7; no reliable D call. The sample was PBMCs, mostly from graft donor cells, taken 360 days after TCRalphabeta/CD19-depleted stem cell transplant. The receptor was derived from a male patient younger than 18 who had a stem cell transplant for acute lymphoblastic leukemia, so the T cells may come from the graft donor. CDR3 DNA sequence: TGTGCCAGCTCACCACGATCGCCCTCGAGCTCCTACGAGCAGTACTTC. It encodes CASSPRSPSSSYEQYF.